This TCR beta chain appears in the sequencing data of a study of control samples from healthy donors and cancer patients. The table came from immunoSEQ multiplex PCR; TCRdb's copy has only in-frame clones and leaves some out. The sample contains 170,000 or so clones, 80% to 95% of which appear only once. This CDR3 is built from 15 residues. V lost 3 bases to trimming and J lost 4 bases; unmatched junction nucleotides: 8. Germline V gene data show CDR1 as ENHRY and CDR2 as SYGVKD. This clonotype was sampled from a woman in her thirties or forties in good health. The sequenced material came from blood. The chain is built from TRBV10-3 and TRBJ1-1; 7 bases are a match to TRBD1. CDR3 sequence (DNA): TGTGCCATCAGTGAAAGAGAAGACAGGGCCACTGAAGCTTTCTTT. Translation gives CAISEREDRATEAFF.